This record concerns one T cell receptor (beta chain) sequence. This CDR3 comprises 15 residues. The germline V and J ends were trimmed by 6 bases and 4 bases, with 16 bases remaining between them. Looked up from germline, CDR1 is MNHNS and CDR2 is SASEGT. TCRdb reanalysed the RT-PCR reads using MiXCR and keeps one entry per CDR3 protein. The table includes more than 850,000 distinct CDR3 sequences, about a sixth detected once. These data come from a study of patients and donors after allogeneic stem cell transplantation. The sample taken for sequencing was blood, either unsorted or a sorted T cell fraction (not recorded which). This TCR came from a human donor who was either an allogeneic HSCT recipient or a stem cell or donor lymphocyte infusion donor (not recorded which). It is not recorded whose cells these are; they may come from a transplant donor. The chain links TRBV6-1 to TRBJ1-5; a weak D match, TRBD1 (6 bases). The CDR3 here is CASRETTGTNQPQHF. The CDR3 bases are TGTGCCAGCAGGGAGACTACAGGGACGAATCAGCCCCAGCATTTT.